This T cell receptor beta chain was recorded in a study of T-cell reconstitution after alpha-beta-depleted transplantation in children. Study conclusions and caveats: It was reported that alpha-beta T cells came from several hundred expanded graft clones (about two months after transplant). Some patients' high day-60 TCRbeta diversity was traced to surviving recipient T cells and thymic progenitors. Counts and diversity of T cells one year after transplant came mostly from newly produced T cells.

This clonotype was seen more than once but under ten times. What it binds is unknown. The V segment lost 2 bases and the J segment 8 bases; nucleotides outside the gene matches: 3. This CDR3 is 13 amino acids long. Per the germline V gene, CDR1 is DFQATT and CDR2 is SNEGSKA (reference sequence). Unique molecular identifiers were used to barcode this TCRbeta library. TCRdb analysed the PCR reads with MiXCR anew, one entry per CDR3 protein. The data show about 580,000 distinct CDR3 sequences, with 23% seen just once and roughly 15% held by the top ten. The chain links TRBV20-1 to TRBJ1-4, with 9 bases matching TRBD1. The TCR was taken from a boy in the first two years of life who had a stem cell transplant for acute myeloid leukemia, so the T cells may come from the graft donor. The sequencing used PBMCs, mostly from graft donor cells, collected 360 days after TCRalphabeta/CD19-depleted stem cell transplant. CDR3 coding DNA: TGCAGTGCTAGATCCGACAGGGGGGAAAAACTGTTTTTT. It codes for CSARSDRGEKLFF.